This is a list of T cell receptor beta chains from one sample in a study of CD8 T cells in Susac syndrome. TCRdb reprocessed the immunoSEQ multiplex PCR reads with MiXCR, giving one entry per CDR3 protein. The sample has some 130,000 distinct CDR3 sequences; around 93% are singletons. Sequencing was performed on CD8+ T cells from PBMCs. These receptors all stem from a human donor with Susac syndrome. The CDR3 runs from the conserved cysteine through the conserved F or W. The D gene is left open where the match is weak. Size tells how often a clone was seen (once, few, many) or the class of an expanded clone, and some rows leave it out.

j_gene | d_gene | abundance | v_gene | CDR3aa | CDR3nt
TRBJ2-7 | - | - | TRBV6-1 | CASSELGQSDEQYF | TGTGCCAGCAGTGAACTGGGTCAGTCGGACGAGCAGTACTTC
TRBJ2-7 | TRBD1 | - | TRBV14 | CASSQATGTAYEQYF | TGTGCCAGCAGTCAAGCTACCGGGACAGCCTACGAGCAGTACTTC
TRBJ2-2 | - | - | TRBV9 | CASSVGGGNTGELFF | TGTGCCAGCAGCGTAGGTGGGGGGAACACCGGGGAGCTGTTTTTT
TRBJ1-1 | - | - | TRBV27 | CASSFGRSTEAFF | TGTGCCAGCAGTTTTGGCCGAAGCACTGAAGCTTTCTTT
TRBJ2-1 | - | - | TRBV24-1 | CATSDFSGADEQFF | TGTGCCACCAGTGATTTTTCCGGGGCCGATGAGCAGTTCTTC
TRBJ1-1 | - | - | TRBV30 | CAWSVRWGGVLNTEAFF | TGTGCCTGGAGTGTACGATGGGGTGGGGTTTTGAACACTGAAGCTTTCTTT
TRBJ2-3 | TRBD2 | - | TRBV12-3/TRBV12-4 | CASRNVAGGLDTQYF | TGTGCCAGCAGAAACGTAGCGGGAGGACTGGATACGCAGTATTTT
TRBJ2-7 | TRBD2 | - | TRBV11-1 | CASSQERGSYEQYF | TGTGCCAGCAGCCAGGAGCGGGGATCCTACGAGCAGTACTTC
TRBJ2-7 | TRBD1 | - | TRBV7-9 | CASSLGDSNEQYF | TGTGCCAGCAGCCTGGGGGACAGTAACGAGCAGTACTTC
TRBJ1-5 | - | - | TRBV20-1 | CSARVGDIREPQHF | TGCAGTGCTAGAGTGGGGGACATCCGAGAGCCCCAGCATTTT
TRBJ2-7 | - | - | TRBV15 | CATSREIGKSSYEQYF | TGTGCCACCAGCAGAGAAATTGGGAAGAGCTCCTACGAGCAGTACTTC
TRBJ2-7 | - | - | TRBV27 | CAIQTPGKEQYF | TGTGCCATCCAGACCCCAGGGAAAGAGCAGTACTTC
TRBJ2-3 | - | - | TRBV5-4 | CASSLGQDDTQYF | TGTGCCAGCAGCTTGGGACAGGACGATACGCAGTATTTT
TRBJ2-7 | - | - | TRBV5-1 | CASSLYPGAYEQYF | TGCGCCAGCAGCCTCTACCCAGGGGCCTACGAGCAGTACTTC
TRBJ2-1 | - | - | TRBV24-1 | CATSDSPGQGEQFF | TGTGCCACCAGTGATTCTCCAGGGCAGGGTGAGCAGTTCTTC
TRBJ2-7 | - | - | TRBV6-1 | CASESERSYEQYF | TGTGCCAGCGAGAGTGAGAGATCCTACGAGCAGTACTTC
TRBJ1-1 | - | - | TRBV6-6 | CASSYGQPEAFF | TGTGCCAGCAGTTACGGACAGCCTGAAGCTTTCTTT
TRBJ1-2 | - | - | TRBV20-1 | CSARPDPGGHYGYTF | TGCAGTGCTAGACCAGACCCCGGCGGGCACTATGGCTACACCTTC
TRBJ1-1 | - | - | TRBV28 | CASSLRGHKNTEAFF | TGTGCCAGCAGCCTTCGGGGGCACAAGAACACTGAAGCTTTCTTT
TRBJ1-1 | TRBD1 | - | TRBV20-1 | CSADATGIPRGGTEAFF | TGCAGTGCTGACGCAACAGGGATCCCCAGGGGGGGCACTGAAGCTTTCTTT
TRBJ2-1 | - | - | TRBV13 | CASSPKDDYFYNEQFF | TGTGCCAGCAGCCCCAAGGACGACTACTTCTACAATGAGCAGTTCTTC
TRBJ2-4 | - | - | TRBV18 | CASSPPGRGDIQYF | TGTGCCAGCTCACCCCCGGGACGAGGGGACATTCAGTACTTC
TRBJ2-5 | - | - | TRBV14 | CASSQLMAETQYF | TGTGCCAGCAGCCAACTCATGGCAGAGACCCAGTACTTC
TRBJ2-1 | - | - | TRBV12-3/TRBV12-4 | CASSEYREQFF | TGTGCCAGCAGTGAGTATCGTGAGCAGTTCTTC
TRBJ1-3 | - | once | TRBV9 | CASSVATGEAGNTIYF | TGTGCCAGCAGCGTAGCTACAGGTGAAGCAGGAAACACCATATATTTT
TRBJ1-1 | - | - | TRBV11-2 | CASSLEGPRAFF | TGTGCCAGCAGCTTAGAGGGACCGAGAGCTTTCTTT
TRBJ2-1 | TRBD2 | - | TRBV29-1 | CSVAGQLALYNEQFF | TGCAGCGTTGCCGGGCAACTAGCGTTGTACAATGAGCAGTTCTTC
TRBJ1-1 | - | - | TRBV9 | CASSVVANTEAFF | TGTGCCAGCAGCGTAGTGGCGAACACTGAAGCTTTCTTT
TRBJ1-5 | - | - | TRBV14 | CASSYSPKMPQHF | TGTGCCAGCAGCTATTCCCCAAAGATGCCCCAGCATTTT
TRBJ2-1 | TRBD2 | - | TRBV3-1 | CASSQDSAGGYNEQFF | TGTGCCAGCAGCCAAGATTCAGCGGGAGGGTACAATGAGCAGTTCTTC
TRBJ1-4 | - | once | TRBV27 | CASKTETNEKLFF | TGTGCCAGCAAAACAGAGACTAATGAAAAACTGTTTTTT
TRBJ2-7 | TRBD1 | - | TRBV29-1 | CSVGDRGYEQYF | TGCAGCGTTGGGGACAGGGGCTACGAGCAGTACTTC
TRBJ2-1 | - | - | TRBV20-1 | CSALAGYSYNEQFF | TGCAGTGCTTTGGCGGGGTACTCCTACAATGAGCAGTTCTTC
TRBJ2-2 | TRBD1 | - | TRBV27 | CASSSTGTGNTGELFF | TGTGCCAGCAGTTCAACCGGGACAGGGAACACCGGGGAGCTGTTTTTT
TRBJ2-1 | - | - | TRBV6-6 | CASSPALDNEQFF | TGTGCCAGCAGTCCTGCCCTTGACAATGAGCAGTTCTTC
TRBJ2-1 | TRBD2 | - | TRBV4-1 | CASSYGASGTYNEQFF | TGCGCCAGCAGCTACGGGGCTAGCGGGACCTACAATGAGCAGTTCTTC
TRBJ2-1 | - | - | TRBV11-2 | CASSPPGPNYNEQFF | TGTGCCAGCAGCCCACCGGGACCGAACTACAATGAGCAGTTCTTC
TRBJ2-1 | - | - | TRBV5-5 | CASSLNREQFF | TGTGCCAGCAGCCTCAATCGTGAGCAGTTCTTC
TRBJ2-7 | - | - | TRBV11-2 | CASSFPRVAAVYEQYF | TGTGCCAGCAGCTTCCCCCGGGTAGCGGCAGTCTACGAGCAGTACTTC
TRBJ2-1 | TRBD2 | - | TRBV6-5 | CASSYEWREGQNEQFF | TGTGCCAGCAGTTACGAGTGGCGGGAGGGTCAAAATGAGCAGTTCTTC
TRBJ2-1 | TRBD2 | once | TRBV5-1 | CASSLRLAGDNEQFF | TGCGCCAGCAGCTTGAGACTAGCGGGCGACAATGAGCAGTTCTTC
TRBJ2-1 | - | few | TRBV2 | CASRVNEQFF | TGTGCCAGCCGTGTGAATGAGCAGTTCTTC